This T cell receptor beta chain was captured in a study of blood T cell repertoires in COVID-19. The overall study: The United States, Italy and Spain were the sources of the acute and convalescent COVID-19 samples.

As originally analysed: Reference gene primer amplification in the assay estimated nucleated cell counts. This table comes from immunoSEQ multiplex PCR, and its TCRdb copy is limited to in-frame clones, with some not included. The V and J calls and clone size are taken from that table; D and trimming were inferred from the DNA. The table records about 240,000 clones, about 90% of them present only once. Trimming removed 5 bases from V and 4 bases from J, with 7 bases in between. Per germline, CDR1 SGHRS and CDR2 YFSETQ. This CDR3 is 12 amino acids long. Recruits, aged roughly 18 to 100 years, lived in 25 or so US areas. Participant reports of clinical history set cohort assignment.

This clonotype was obtained from a woman in her 40s with acute COVID-19. Material for sequencing was PBMCs or T cells enriched from blood (not recorded which). The genes are TRBV5-1 and TRBJ2-1; TRBD2 might be the D (6 bases). DNA of the CDR3: TGCGCCAGCAGGGAGGGGTACAATGAGCAGTTCTTC. Translating it yields CASREGYNEQFF.